This T cell receptor beta chain emerged from a study of cytomegalovirus exposure and HLA in healthy donors. The PCR used 60 Vbeta and 13 Jbeta primers. Clones were read by immunoSEQ multiplex PCR, and TCRdb kept only the in-frame ones, dropping some. The table has about 140,000 clones, roughly 80% seen once. The CDR3 has 13 residues. Germline V gene lookup returns CDR1 MGHDK and CDR2 SYGVNS. Trimming took off 10 bases at V and 3 bases at J, with 16 bases between the two ends. Remarks on this clone: Its antigen remains unknown.

Whole-study findings and limits: Presence/absence analyses took donor sequencing depth as roughly uniform. An analysis that was carried out later associated 17,000 or so TCR beta sequences with HLA alleles at 0.05 false discovery rate. Later on, an analysis found that several of the most significant clusters appeared to be linked to common viral pathogens, which included parvovirus B19. The authors later linked a missense DCLRE1C variant to TCR beta V- and J-gene trimming.

This receptor was identified in a young man in good health and CMV-seronegative. Sequenced sample: PBMCs. The V call is TRBV25-1, the J call TRBJ2-7, with a possible D match to TRBD1 (6 bases). In DNA, the CDR3 is TGTGCCACCACCGGGACACCGCACTACGAGCAGTACTTC. This gives the protein CATTGTPHYEQYF.